The 7 T cell receptor beta chains in this list originate from one sample, sequenced in a study of T cells in Graves' hyperthyroidism and ophthalmopathy. Amplification of TCR beta CDR3 regions used RNA as the template. The TCR CDR3 first-round RT-PCR relied on the HTBI primer set. One entry per CDR3 protein results from TCRdb running MiXCR on the multiplex PCR reads. The table records just over 550,000 distinct CDR3 sequences, more than 45% of them present only once. Material for sequencing was peripheral blood or thyroid tissue (not recorded which). These receptors were collected from a woman younger than 35 with Graves' hyperthyroidism.

Worth noting for this clonotype: A much larger clone lies a single base off, so this may be a read error. The chain carries TRBV2 and TRBJ1-3, with D possibly matching TRBD1 (5 bases). CDR3 length equals 15 residues. V lost 5 bases, J lost 2 bases, and 13 bases lay in between. Germline V gene data show CDR1 as SNHLY and CDR2 as FYNNEI. The CDR3 here is CASSFRGGPGNTIYF. The CDR3 nucleotides read TGTGCCAGCAGTTTCCGGGGGGGACCTGGAAACACCATATATTTT.

The chain recombines TRBV7-3 with TRBJ2-5; possibly TRBD2 for D (6 bases). CDR1 is SGHTA, CDR2 FQGTGA, per germline. The CDR3 spans 14 residues. The V and J ends lost 5 bases and 5 bases respectively, with 15 bases between them. In nucleotides, the CDR3 is TGTGCCAGCAGCCCCGGGACTTGGGGGGAGACCCAGTACTTC. This encodes CASSPGTWGETQYF.

This clonotype was observed a few times. The chain has TRBV19 and TRBJ1-1; D ambiguous. CDR1 and CDR2 (germline): LNHDA, SQIVND (reference sequence). This CDR3 is built from 13 residues. V lost 5 bases and J lost 4, with 11 bases in between. The CDR3: CASSYGWSTEAFF. The CDR3 bases are TGTGCCAGTAGTTACGGTTGGAGCACTGAAGCTTTCTTT.

This clonotype showed up just a few times. This chain links TRBV9 with TRBJ1-6, with 9 bases aligning to TRBD1. CDR3 length: 15 residues. The junction had 8 bases not matched to a gene; V was cut back by 4 bases and J by 9 bases. Germline assignment: CDR1 SGDLS and CDR2 YYNGEE. CDR3 sequence: CASSLETGGVSPLHF. The DNA for the CDR3 is TGTGCCAGCAGCTTGGAAACAGGGGGCGTTTCACCCCTCCACTTT. Drawing the rest from reference TRBV9 and TRBJ1-6, the complete variable domain is DSGVTQTPKHLITATGQRVTLRCSPRSGDLSVYWYQQSLDQGLQFLIQYYNGEERAKGNILERFSAQQFPDLHSELNLSSLELGDSALYFCASSLETGGVSPLHFGNGTRLTVT.

The rearrangement joins TRBV19 to TRBJ2-7; no firm D call. This CDR3 comprises 13 residues. Germline lookup yields CDR1 LNHDA and CDR2 SQIVND (reference sequence). The V and J ends lost 4 bases and 3 bases respectively, with 10 bases between them. CDR3 DNA sequence: TGTGCCAGTAGTAGGGTAGGTAACTACGAGCAGTACTTC. Translated: CASSRVGNYEQYF.

This clonotype was seen a single time. V and J are TRBV10-3 and TRBJ1-3; D is ambiguous. The germline V gene encodes CDR1 ENHRY and CDR2 SYGVKD. The ends were cut back, 0 bases at V and 14 bases at J, with 5 bases in the middle. The CDR3 spans 10 residues. The CDR3 DNA reads as TGTGCCATCAGTGAGTCTAACGTATATTTT. It specifies CAISESNVYF.

This clonotype was counted only a few times. V is TRBV6-1 and J is TRBJ1-6, with TRBD1 identical over 10 bases. Germline V gene data show CDR1 as MNHNS and CDR2 as SASEGT. This CDR3 region has 15 residues. V lost 2 bases and J lost 6; bases outside the gene matches: 1. Here the CDR3 reads CASSEWTGGNSPLHF. The CDR3, as DNA: TGTGCCAGCAGTGAATGGACAGGGGGTAATTCACCCCTCCACTTT.